This is a list of T cell receptor beta chains from one sample in a study of T cells in Graves' hyperthyroidism and ophthalmopathy. TCRdb ran MiXCR on the multiplex PCR reads and lists one entry per CDR3 protein. This sample yields hundreds of thousands of distinct CDR3 sequences, of which about 43% are seen a single time; about 7.8% belongs to the top ten. Sequenced: peripheral blood or thyroid tissue (not recorded which). Receptors originate from a woman between 18 and 29 years old with Graves' hyperthyroidism. Both conserved end residues are part of each CDR3. A D gene is named only where the DNA matches it firmly. Where a row states a size, it is once, few, many or the class of an expanded clone; other rows omit it.

d_call: TRBD1; j_call: TRBJ1-1; v_call: TRBV12-3/TRBV12-4; clone_size: -; cdr3_aa: CASSVDREGTEAFF; cdr3_nt: TGTGCCAGCAGCGTCGACAGGGAAGGGACTGAAGCTTTCTTT
d_call: -; j_call: TRBJ1-4; v_call: TRBV5-1; clone_size: -; cdr3_aa: CASSLVPGGDEKLFF; cdr3_nt: TGCGCCAGCAGCTTGGTTCCCGGGGGTGATGAAAAACTGTTTTTT
d_call: TRBD1; j_call: TRBJ1-6; v_call: TRBV19; clone_size: -; cdr3_aa: CASSIRTGDSPLHF; cdr3_nt: TGTGCCAGTAGTATCCGGACAGGGGATTCACCCCTCCACTTT
d_call: -; j_call: TRBJ1-1; v_call: TRBV5-1; clone_size: few; cdr3_aa: CASSLQGGGNTEAFF; cdr3_nt: TGCGCCAGCAGCTTACAGGGTGGAGGGAACACTGAAGCTTTCTTT
d_call: TRBD1; j_call: TRBJ2-1; v_call: TRBV25-1; clone_size: few; cdr3_aa: CASSDRTGGYEQFF; cdr3_nt: TGTGCCAGCAGTGACAGGACAGGGGGATATGAGCAGTTCTTC
d_call: TRBD1; j_call: TRBJ1-6; v_call: TRBV20-1; clone_size: -; cdr3_aa: CSARETGKSPLHF; cdr3_nt: TGCAGTGCTAGAGAGACAGGGAAGTCACCCCTCCACTTT
d_call: TRBD2; j_call: TRBJ2-7; v_call: TRBV7-2; clone_size: -; cdr3_aa: CASSPRAVLAGGSYEQYF; cdr3_nt: TGTGCCAGCAGCCCGCGAGCCGTCCTAGCGGGGGGGTCCTACGAGCAGTACTTC
d_call: -; j_call: TRBJ2-7; v_call: TRBV7-9; clone_size: many; cdr3_aa: CASSPPRLEQYF; cdr3_nt: TGTGCCAGCAGCCCCCCTCGTCTCGAGCAGTACTTC
d_call: TRBD2; j_call: TRBJ2-7; v_call: TRBV14; clone_size: -; cdr3_aa: CASSHGTSGGPEQYF; cdr3_nt: TGTGCCAGCAGCCACGGGACTAGCGGGGGCCCGGAGCAGTACTTC
d_call: -; j_call: TRBJ1-1; v_call: TRBV7-9; clone_size: -; cdr3_aa: CASSPDWRNTEAFF; cdr3_nt: TGTGCCAGCAGCCCGGACTGGCGGAACACTGAAGCTTTCTTT
d_call: TRBD1; j_call: TRBJ1-1; v_call: TRBV10-3; clone_size: many; cdr3_aa: CAISEMAGGGRTEAFF; cdr3_nt: TGTGCCATCAGTGAGATGGCAGGGGGGGGACGTACTGAAGCTTTCTTT
d_call: TRBD2; j_call: TRBJ2-5; v_call: TRBV25-1; clone_size: -; cdr3_aa: CATSEGSGRIETQYF; cdr3_nt: TGTGCCACCTCCGAGGGAAGCGGGAGGATAGAGACCCAGTACTTC
d_call: -; j_call: TRBJ1-1; v_call: TRBV7-2; clone_size: -; cdr3_aa: CASSPGPVANTEAFF; cdr3_nt: TGTGCCAGCAGTCCAGGCCCAGTAGCGAACACTGAAGCTTTCTTT
d_call: -; j_call: TRBJ2-7; v_call: TRBV15; clone_size: -; cdr3_aa: CASSDAWGRAQYF; cdr3_nt: TGTGCCAGCTCCGATGCCTGGGGGCGCGCGCAGTACTTC
d_call: TRBD1; j_call: TRBJ1-5; v_call: TRBV12-3/TRBV12-4; clone_size: many; cdr3_aa: CASSPGQGYNQPQHF; cdr3_nt: TGTGCCAGCAGTCCGGGACAGGGGTACAATCAGCCCCAGCATTTT
d_call: -; j_call: TRBJ1-2; v_call: TRBV19; clone_size: few; cdr3_aa: CASSINSRIYGYTF; cdr3_nt: TGTGCCAGTAGTATTAATAGCCGGATCTATGGCTACACCTTC
d_call: TRBD1; j_call: TRBJ1-5; v_call: TRBV2; clone_size: -; cdr3_aa: CASSEGQGAIQPQHF; cdr3_nt: TGTGCCAGCAGTGAAGGACAGGGGGCGATTCAGCCCCAGCATTTT
d_call: -; j_call: TRBJ1-2; v_call: TRBV7-2; clone_size: few; cdr3_aa: CASSLVAGDVGYGYTF; cdr3_nt: TGTGCCAGCAGCTTAGTAGCGGGGGATGTAGGCTATGGCTACACCTTC
d_call: TRBD1; j_call: TRBJ1-1; v_call: TRBV11-2; clone_size: few; cdr3_aa: CASSTQQGWNTEAFF; cdr3_nt: TGTGCCAGCAGCACGCAACAGGGGTGGAACACTGAAGCTTTCTTT
d_call: -; j_call: TRBJ2-7; v_call: TRBV7-2; clone_size: -; cdr3_aa: CASSSRENEQYF; cdr3_nt: TGTGCCAGCAGCTCCCGCGAGAACGAGCAGTACTTC
d_call: TRBD1; j_call: TRBJ1-1; v_call: TRBV2; clone_size: few; cdr3_aa: CASNLQGASTEAFF; cdr3_nt: TGTGCCAGCAATTTACAGGGGGCCAGCACTGAAGCTTTCTTT
d_call: TRBD2; j_call: TRBJ2-7; v_call: TRBV7-9; clone_size: few; cdr3_aa: CASSLAGGESHEQYF; cdr3_nt: TGTGCCAGCAGCTTAGCGGGAGGGGAATCCCACGAGCAGTACTTC